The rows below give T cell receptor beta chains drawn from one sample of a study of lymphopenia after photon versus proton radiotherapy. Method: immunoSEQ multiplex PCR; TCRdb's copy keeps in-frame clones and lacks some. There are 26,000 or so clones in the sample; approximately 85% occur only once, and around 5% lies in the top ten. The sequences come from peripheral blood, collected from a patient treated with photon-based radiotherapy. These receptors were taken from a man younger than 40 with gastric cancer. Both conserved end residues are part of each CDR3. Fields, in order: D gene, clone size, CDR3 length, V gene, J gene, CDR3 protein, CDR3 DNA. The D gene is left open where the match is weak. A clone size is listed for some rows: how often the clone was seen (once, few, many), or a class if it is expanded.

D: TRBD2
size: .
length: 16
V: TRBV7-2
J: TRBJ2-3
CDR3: CASSTRSGRAGDTQYF
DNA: TGTGCCAGCAGCACCCGTAGCGGGAGGGCCGGAGATACGCAGTATTTT

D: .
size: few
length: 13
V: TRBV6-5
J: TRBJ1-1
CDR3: CASSSVQSSVAFF
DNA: TGTGCCAGCAGTTCGGTTCAAAGCTCGGTAGCTTTCTTT

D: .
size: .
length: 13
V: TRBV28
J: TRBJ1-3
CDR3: CASSPGQGNTIYF
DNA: TGTGCCAGCAGCCCCGGACAGGGAAACACCATATATTTT

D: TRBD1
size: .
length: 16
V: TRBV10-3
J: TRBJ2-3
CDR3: CAISGGQGGSTDTQYF
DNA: TGTGCCATCAGTGGGGGACAGGGCGGCAGCACAGATACGCAGTATTTT

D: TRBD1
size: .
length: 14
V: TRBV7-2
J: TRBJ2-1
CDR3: CASSLGTGNNEQFF
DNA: TGTGCCAGCAGCTTAGGGACAGGGAACAATGAGCAGTTCTTC

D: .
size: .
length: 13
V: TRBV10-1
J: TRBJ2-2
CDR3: CASSEIVFGELFF
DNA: TGCGCCAGCAGTGAGATTGTTTTCGGGGAGCTGTTTTTT

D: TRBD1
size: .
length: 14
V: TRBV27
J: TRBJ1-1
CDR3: CASSFMDRDTEAFF
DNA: TGTGCCAGCAGTTTCATGGACAGGGACACTGAAGCTTTCTTT

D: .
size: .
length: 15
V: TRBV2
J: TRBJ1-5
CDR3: CASSPQSSSNQPQHF
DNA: TGTGCCAGCAGTCCCCAGTCCAGCAGCAATCAGCCCCAGCATTTT

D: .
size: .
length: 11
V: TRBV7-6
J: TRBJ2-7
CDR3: CASSTTYEQYF
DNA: TGTGCCAGCAGCACCACCTACGAGCAGTACTTC

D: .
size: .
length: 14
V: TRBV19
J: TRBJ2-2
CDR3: CASSIQSGAGELFF
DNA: TGTGCCAGTAGTATACAAAGTGGGGCCGGGGAGCTGTTTTTT

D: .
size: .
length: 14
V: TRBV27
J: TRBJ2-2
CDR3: CASRPRVGTGELFF
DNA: TGTGCCAGCAGACCACGGGTAGGAACCGGGGAGCTGTTTTTT

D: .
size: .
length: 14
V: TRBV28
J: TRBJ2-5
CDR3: CASSLRQRQETQYF
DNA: TGTGCCAGCAGTTTACGACAGCGCCAAGAGACCCAGTACTTC

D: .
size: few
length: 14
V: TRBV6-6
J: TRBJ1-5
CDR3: CASRLGGAGQPQHF
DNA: TGTGCCAGCAGACTGGGGGGAGCAGGACAGCCCCAGCATTTT

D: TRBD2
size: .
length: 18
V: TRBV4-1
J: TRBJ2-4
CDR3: CASSQEVRAGGSKNIQYF
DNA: TGCGCCAGCAGCCAAGAAGTAAGAGCGGGGGGGAGCAAAAACATTCAGTACTTC

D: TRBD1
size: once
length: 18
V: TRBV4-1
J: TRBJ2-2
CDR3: CASSHSHGAQGATGELFF
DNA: TGCGCCAGCAGCCACTCCCACGGGGCACAGGGGGCAACCGGGGAGCTGTTTTTT

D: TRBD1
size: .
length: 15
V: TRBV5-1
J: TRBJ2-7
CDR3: CASTRDRGPSYEQYF
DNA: TGCGCCAGCACCAGGGACAGGGGACCTTCCTACGAGCAGTACTTC

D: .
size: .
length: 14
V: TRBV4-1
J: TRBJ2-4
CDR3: CASSQGGALNIQYF
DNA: TGCGCCAGCAGCCAAGGCGGAGCACTAAACATTCAGTACTTC

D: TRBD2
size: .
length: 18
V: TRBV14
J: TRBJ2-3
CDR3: CASSQDERLAASTDTQYF
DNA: TGTGCCAGCAGCCAAGATGAGAGACTAGCCGCAAGCACAGATACGCAGTATTTT

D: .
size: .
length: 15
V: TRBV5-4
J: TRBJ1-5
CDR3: CASSLGRVGNQPQHF
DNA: TGTGCCAGCAGCTTGGGCAGGGTGGGCAATCAGCCCCAGCATTTT

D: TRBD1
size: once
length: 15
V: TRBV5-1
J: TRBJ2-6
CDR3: CASSQQGAGANVLTF
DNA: TGCGCCAGCAGCCAACAGGGGGCTGGGGCCAACGTCCTGACTTTC

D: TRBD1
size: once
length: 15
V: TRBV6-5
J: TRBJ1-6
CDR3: CASSWDSARTSPLHF
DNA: TGTGCCAGCAGCTGGGACAGTGCCCGGACTTCACCCCTCCACTTT

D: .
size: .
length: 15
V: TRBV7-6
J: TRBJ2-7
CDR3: CASSLGWDINYEQYF
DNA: TGTGCCAGCAGCTTAGGTTGGGACATCAACTACGAGCAGTACTTC

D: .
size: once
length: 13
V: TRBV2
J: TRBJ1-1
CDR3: CASSDRGNTEAFF
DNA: TGTGCCAGCAGTGACAGGGGGAACACTGAAGCTTTCTTT

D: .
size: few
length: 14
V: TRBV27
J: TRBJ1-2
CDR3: CASSLGATQVGYTF
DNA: TGTGCCAGCAGTTTAGGGGCCACCCAGGTCGGCTACACCTTC

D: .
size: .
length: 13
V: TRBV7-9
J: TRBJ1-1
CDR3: CASSTRRATEAFF
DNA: TGTGCCAGCAGCACCCGGCGAGCCACTGAAGCTTTCTTT

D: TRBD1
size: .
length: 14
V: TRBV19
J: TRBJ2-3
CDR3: CASNQGASTDTQYF
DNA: TGTGCCAGCAACCAGGGGGCTAGCACAGATACGCAGTATTTT

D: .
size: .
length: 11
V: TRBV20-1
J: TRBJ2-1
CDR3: CSVRSDNEQFF
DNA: TGCAGTGTTCGATCGGACAATGAGCAGTTCTTC

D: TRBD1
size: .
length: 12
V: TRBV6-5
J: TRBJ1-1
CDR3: CASNTQGALAFF
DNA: TGTGCCAGCAACACACAGGGGGCTTTGGCTTTCTTT

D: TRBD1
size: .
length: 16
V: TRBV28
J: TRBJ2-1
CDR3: CASSSMGQGAYNEQFF
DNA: TGTGCCAGCAGTTCTATGGGACAGGGGGCCTACAATGAGCAGTTCTTC

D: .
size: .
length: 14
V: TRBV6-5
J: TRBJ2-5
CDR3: CASSPPGRGETQYF
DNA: TGTGCCAGCAGTCCCCCGGGGCGGGGAGAGACCCAGTACTTC